This is a list of T cell receptor beta chains from one sample in a study of CD8+CD57+ T cells in acquired aplastic anemia. TCRdb processed the reads anew with MiXCR; each CDR3 protein has one entry. The sample contains 200,000 to 300,000 distinct CDR3 sequences, approximately 79% of which appear only once. Sequenced input: sorted CD4+, CD8+, or CD8+CD57+ T cells (not recorded which) from PBMCs. All receptors derive from a human donor with aplastic anemia. CDR3s include the opening cysteine and the closing phenylalanine or tryptophan. D genes are given only for firm matches. Size is omitted from some rows. Given values are once, few, many or a class for expanded clones.

cdr3_aa cdr3_nt j_call v_call d_call cdr3_length clone_size
CASSFHAGGTAHSF TGTGCCAGCAGCTTTCATGCAGGCGGGACAGCGCATTCTTTT TRBJ2-3 TRBV7-8 . 14 .
CASSFTGGLSYEQYF TGTGCCAGCAGTTTTACAGGGGGACTTTCCTACGAGCAGTACTTC TRBJ2-7 TRBV2 TRBD1 15 .
CASRYGTSGGDTQYF TGTGCCAGCAGGTACGGGACTAGCGGAGGAGATACGCAGTATTTT TRBJ2-3 TRBV2 TRBD2 15 .
CASSPSSSYNEQFF TGTGCCAGCAGCCCGTCAAGTTCCTACAATGAGCAGTTCTTC TRBJ2-1 TRBV14 . 14 .
CASSVVPGEQTLGF TGTGCCAGCAGCGTAGTACCCGGGGAACAGACCCTTGGCTTC TRBJ2-5 TRBV7-6 . 14 .
CAISDPRGGNTGELFF TGTGCCATCAGTGACCCGAGGGGGGGAAACACCGGGGAGCTGTTTTTT TRBJ2-2 TRBV10-3 . 16 .
CASRVGCENKQYF TGTGCCAGCAGGGTCGGTTGCGAAAATAAGCAGTATTTT TRBJ2-3 TRBV9 . 13 .
CATSRLVGQPQYF TGTGCCACCAGCAGACTCGTGGGTCAGCCCCAGTACTTC TRBJ2-5 TRBV15 . 13 once
CSASSAGEAYEQYF TGCAGTGCTAGTTCCGCGGGGGAAGCCTACGAGCAGTACTTC TRBJ2-7 TRBV20-1 TRBD2 14 .
CASSPTGEGNTIYF TGTGCCAGCAGCCCCACCGGGGAGGGAAACACCATATATTTT TRBJ1-3 TRBV7-8 . 14 .
CASSNTVTSYNDF TGTGCCAGCAGCAACACGGTCACCTCCTACAATGATTTT TRBJ2-3 TRBV9 . 13 .
CSGTENSNQPQHF TGCAGCGGGACAGAGAATAGCAATCAGCCCCAGCATTTT TRBJ1-5 TRBV20-1 TRBD1 13 .
CASSSGGGVLNLRFF TGTGCCAGCAGCTCTGGGGGCGGGGTGCTCAATTTGCGATTCTTC TRBJ2-1 TRBV7-3 . 15 .
CASSIRRDVETQYF TGTGCCAGTAGTATAAGAAGAGACGTAGAGACCCAGTACTTC TRBJ2-5 TRBV19 . 14 .
CASSLDLTGSFYEQYF TGTGCCAGCAGCTTAGATCTGACAGGCAGTTTTTACGAGCAGTACTTC TRBJ2-7 TRBV11-3 . 16 .
CASGSSEKYYNEQFF TGTGCCAGTGGCAGCAGCGAGAAATACTACAATGAGCAGTTCTTC TRBJ2-1 TRBV19 . 15 .
CSARESPSNEQFF TGCAGTGCTAGAGAATCCCCCAGCAATGAGCAGTTCTTC TRBJ2-1 TRBV20-1 . 13 .
CASSLAPADSQYF TGTGCCAGCAGCTTGGCACCCGCAGATTCGCAGTATTTT TRBJ2-3 TRBV7-8 . 13 once
CASGLAHGTKAQHYF TGTGCCAGCGGCTTAGCGCACGGGACAAAAGCGCAGCATTACTTC TRBJ2-5 TRBV7-2 . 15 .
CASSFRAGAQETQYF TGTGCCAGCAGCTTCCGAGCGGGGGCCCAAGAGACCCAGTACTTC TRBJ2-5 TRBV7-2 TRBD2 15 .
CASSQGGYQTQYF TGTGCCAGCAGCCAGGGGGGCTATCAGACCCAGTACTTC TRBJ2-5 TRBV9 . 13 .
CATTELGQASYF TGTGCCACCACCGAATTGGGACAGGCCAGCTATTTT TRBJ1-3 TRBV15 TRBD1 12 .
CASSMTVNKAFF TGTGCCAGCAGCATGACAGTGAACAAGGCTTTCTTT TRBJ1-1 TRBV11-2 . 12 .
CASSVAGPQYF TGTGCCAGCAGCGTAGCAGGACCGCAGTATTTT TRBJ2-3 TRBV9 . 11 .
CASSSYPSGTQYF TGTGCCAGCAGCTCCTACCCCAGCGGGACCCAGTACTTC TRBJ2-5 TRBV7-6 . 13 .
CASSEASRPEQYF TGTGCCAGCAGTGAAGCCAGCCGTCCCGAGCAGTACTTC TRBJ2-7 TRBV2 . 13 many
CESSVGSDAQYF TGTGAAAGCAGCGTAGGGTCAGATGCGCAGTATTTT TRBJ2-3 TRBV9 . 12 .
CASSLARDRGQHF TGCGCCAGCAGCTTGGCCCGTGACAGGGGCCAGCATTTT TRBJ1-5 TRBV4-3 TRBD1 13 .
CASSLALTPDTQAFF TGTGCCAGCAGCTTAGCTCTGACACCCGATACGCAGGCTTTCTTT TRBJ1-1 TRBV7-8 . 15 .
CASSVRGQSTDTQYF TGTGCCAGCAGCGTGAGGGGCCAGAGCACAGATACGCAGTATTTT TRBJ2-3 TRBV9 . 15 .
CASSLDRTEQFF TGTGCCAGCAGCCTAGATCGGACAGAGCAGTTCTTC TRBJ2-1 TRBV11-3 . 12 .
CATSSGSQHDAQYF TGTGCCACCAGCAGCGGCAGCCAGCACGACGCCCAGTACTTC TRBJ2-7 TRBV15 . 14 .
CASSLLTGDGDGYTF TGTGCCAGCAGCTTATTAACAGGGGACGGGGATGGCTATACCTTC TRBJ1-2 TRBV7-2 TRBD1 15 few
CASSLESSGGSDEQFF TGTGCCAGCAGCTTAGAAAGCAGCGGGGGCAGCGATGAGCAGTTCTTC TRBJ2-1 TRBV19 TRBD2 16 .
CASSIHRSGGGDEQFF TGTGCCAGTAGTATTCACCGGAGCGGAGGGGGCGATGAGCAGTTCTTC TRBJ2-1 TRBV19 . 16 .
CASSLGVGAQHF TGTGCCAGCAGCTTAGGAGTTGGAGCCCAGCATTTT TRBJ1-5 TRBV7-2 . 12 .
CASSFPSGRENTGELFF TGTGCCAGCAGCTTCCCTAGCGGGAGGGAAAACACCGGGGAGCTGTTTTTT TRBJ2-2 TRBV5-8 TRBD2 17 many
CASTLDLTGNTEAFF TGTGCCAGCACCTTAGATCTTACAGGAAACACTGAAGCTTTCTTT TRBJ1-1 TRBV7-9 . 15 few
CASRERDRGLDYGYTF TGTGCCAGCAGGGAACGGGACAGGGGCTTGGACTATGGCTACACCTTC TRBJ1-2 TRBV2 TRBD1 16 few
CASSLIGGRYEQYF TGTGCCAGCAGTTTGATCGGCGGTCGCTACGAGCAGTACTTT TRBJ2-3 TRBV2 . 14 .
CASSLGPGGGYTF TGCGCCAGCAGCTTAGGCCCTGGCGGTGGCTACACCTTC TRBJ1-2 TRBV7-3 . 13 few
CASSRGGQFFGPGF . TRBJ2-3 TRBV7-8 . 14 .
CSGLDRAQTQYF TGCAGTGGTTTGGACAGGGCGCAGACCCAGTACTTC TRBJ2-5 TRBV20-1 TRBD1 12 .
CASSSDRGHAPLHF TGTGCCAGCAGCTCGGACAGGGGGCATGCGCCCCTGCACTTC TRBJ2-5 TRBV7-6 TRBD1 14 .
CASRQPRTGYEQYF TGTGCCAGCAGACAACCGAGGACAGGCTACGAGCAGTACTTC TRBJ2-7 TRBV6-5 TRBD1 14 .
CSVAGTSGSSSYEQYF TGCAGCGTCGCCGGGACTAGCGGGAGCTCGTCCTACGAGCAGTACTTC TRBJ2-7 TRBV7-3 TRBD2 16 .
CASSVAVTSSTSCF . TRBJ2-5 TRBV7-3 . 14 .
CASSGGYSNEPQHF TGTGCCAGCAGTGGAGGCTATAGCAATGAGCCCCAGCATTTT TRBJ1-5 TRBV15 . 14 .
CASSQESGNEQFF TGCGCCAGCAGCCAAGAGTCAGGAAATGAGCAGTTCTTC TRBJ2-1 TRBV4-3 . 13 many
CASSLAISGSWEQYF TGTGCCAGCAGCTTAGCTATTAGCGGGAGTTGGGAGCAGTACTTC TRBJ2-7 TRBV7-2 TRBD2 15 once
CADSLAGGNEQYF TGCGCTGACAGCTTGGCCGGTGGCAACGAGCAGTACTTC TRBJ2-7 TRBV5-1 . 13 .
CASSGGSDTENFDF TGTGCCAGCAGCGGAGGGTCAGATACAGAGAATTTTGACTTC TRBJ2-5 TRBV9 . 14 .
CASSSRGTGDGTHF TGTGCCAGCAGCTCTAGGGGGACTGGGGATGGCACCCACTTC TRBJ1-2 TRBV7-3 . 14 .
CATGTGGGSDTQYF TGTGCCACCGGGACTGGCGGAGGTAGCGATACGCAGTATTTC TRBJ2-3 TRBV24-1 . 14 .
CASRFAGSPDPYF TGTGCCAGCAGGTTCGCGGGAAGTCCTGATCCGTATTTT TRBJ2-3 TRBV7-3 . 13 .
CASSLVSGSEDYGYTF TGTGCCAGCAGCTTGGTTTCAGGGTCGGAGGACTATGGCTACACCTTC TRBJ1-2 TRBV5-1 . 16 .
CASSHRDAGSLSFGYTF TGTGCCAGCAGTCACCGAGACGCGGGAAGTCTGTCCTTCGGGTACACCTTC TRBJ1-2 TRBV27 . 17 .
CASSSDRGNSPLHGELFF TGTGCCAGCAGTTCAGACAGGGGCAATTCACCCCTCCACGGGGAGCTGTTTTTT TRBJ2-2 TRBV7-6 TRBD1 18 .
CASSLGSGTLFF TGTGCCAGCAGCTTAGGATCAGGGACGCTGTTTTTT TRBJ2-2 TRBV9 . 12 once